This T cell receptor (beta chain) was identified during a study of shared clonotypes between healthy human individuals (dated by TCRdb to between 2020 and 2021). General notes on the study: The cohort included a few men and two women between 18 and 49 years of age. To estimate repertoire size and how much clonotype sharing occurs between individuals, the study deeply sequenced the blood TCR repertoires of five healthy adults. Per donor, leukapheresis produced somewhere between about 0.85 and 10 billion PBMCs. Per donor, three plates each were used for CD4 naive and CD4 memory, two for CD8 naive, and one for CD8 memory. To increase sequencing depth and limit assay-specific biases, TCR repertoire library preparation and sequencing were carried out by different laboratories using diverse techniques. Overall study results and their limits: Higher generation probabilities were observed for clonotypes shared by all four sorted-subset donors than for non-shared clonotypes. Sampling was limited to blood, and TCR repertoires in tissue likely differ from TCR repertoires in blood. Because the study included only a small number of donors, the genetic and exposure-history diversity represented was limited. Rarefaction of sorted-subset datasets indicated incomplete sequencing despite the large sequencing depth. Across several donors, around 5.4% of naive CD4, approximately 3.6% of naive CD8, 2% to 2.5% of memory CD4, and over 0.35% of memory CD8 clonotypes were shared. Larger estimated clonotype richness was generally found for naive subsets than for memory subsets. Based on pairwise subsampling, the degree of clonotype sharing among donors was expected to be affected by sequencing depth.

TCR CDR3 regions were amplified from genomic DNA by multiplex PCR using the deep immunoSEQ assay. For each cell subset, the extracted genomic DNA was distributed evenly across all wells of several immunoSEQ 96-well plates, and each plate served as one replicate. Each replicate PCR for sorted subsets received around 0.2 ug genomic DNA, equal to some 32,000 T cell genomes. The purified libraries were quantified using a Qubit 3.0 fluorometer, sized with a Bioanalyzer 2100, and then quantified again using the KAPA Library Quantification kit. Every immunoSEQ 96-well plate was sequenced on a dedicated single-read 150-cycle Illumina NextSeq 550 flow cell. From the authors' description of their analysis: The immunoSEQ output contained only junctional sequences without quality scores, so filtering could not match that applied to full-length reads. Sequences were annotated with PyIR, a Python wrapper for IgBLAST v1.9, and V/J genes and CDR3 were assigned using IMGT germline references. Reads with weak V/J assignments (E-value above 1e-6), missing CDR3, stop codons, out-of-frame junctions, or ambiguous translated residues were removed. A V3J clonotype was defined by an identical inferred V gene, J gene, and CDR3 amino acid sequence. To compute the percentage overlap between repertoires, the number of shared unique clonotypes was divided by the size of the smaller repertoire. Three approaches were used to assess repertoire richness: RTK rarefaction, the Chao1 estimator, and Recon v2.1 estimates of unobserved clonotypes. For all TCRbeta clonotypes obtained by the gDNA method from a few donors, generation probabilities were computed with OLGA. TCRdb retrieved this table from immuneACCESS and kept in-frame rearrangements only. Not all clones are present; in checked studies, unresolved V genes account for under half, and no reason is known for the remainder. The V and J calls and clone size come from that table; D and trimming were worked out from the DNA. Recorded for this sample are under 550,000 clones; 90% to 96% of them occurred a single time. Clones ranked in the top ten supply approximately 0.062% of the sample.

The donors were healthy, HIV-negative adults who had no recently reported acute infections or vaccinations. All donors were Caucasian adults living in Nashville, Tennessee, USA. CD4+ T cells were enriched by magnetic negative selection; naive cells were then positively selected on CD45RA, and the negative fraction formed the memory subset. After blood collection by leukapheresis, PBMCs were isolated using Ficoll-Histopaque density gradient centrifugation and then cryopreserved in the vapor phase of liquid nitrogen. Analytical flow cytometry was used to check the purity and quantity of each magnetically sorted T cell population. Genomic DNA was isolated from every sorted fraction and measured by UV absorbance on a Nanodrop 2000c. The CDR3 measures 14 amino acids from cysteine to phenylalanine. CDR3 DNA only is kept here, 42 bases in frame from base 1. According to the germline V gene, CDR1 reads LGHNA and CDR2 reads YNFKEQ. Ends trimmed: V by 5 bases, J by 6 bases; bases unmatched to a gene: 9.

In the case of this clone: Its antigen remains undetermined. The sample holds no much larger clone one base away, and base qualities are not on file.

The clonotype was recovered from a woman aged 25 to 45 in good health. The sequence joins TRBV4-2 to TRBJ1-2; a stretch of 7 junction bases matches TRBD1. Sample: naive CD4+ T cells sorted from blood. In light of the paper, this sample's cell subset or site label describes: CD45RA+ positively selected. CDR3 loop: CASSLRGLADGYTF. Read as DNA, the sequence is TGTGCCAGCAGCTTAAGGGGGCTGGCGGATGGCTACACCTTC.